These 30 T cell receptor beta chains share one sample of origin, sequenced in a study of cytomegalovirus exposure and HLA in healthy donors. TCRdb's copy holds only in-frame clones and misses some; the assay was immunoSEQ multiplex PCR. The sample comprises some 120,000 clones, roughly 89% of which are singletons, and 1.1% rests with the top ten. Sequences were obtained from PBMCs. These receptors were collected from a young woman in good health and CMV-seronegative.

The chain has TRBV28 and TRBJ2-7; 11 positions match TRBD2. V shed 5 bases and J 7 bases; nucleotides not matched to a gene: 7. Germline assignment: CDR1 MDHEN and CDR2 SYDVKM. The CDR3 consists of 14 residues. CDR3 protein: CASSSSSGRGEQYF. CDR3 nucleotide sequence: TGTGCCAGCAGTAGTAGTAGCGGGAGGGGAGAGCAGTACTTC.

CDR3 sequence reads: CASSLGSSRNEQYF. CDR3 DNA sequence: TGTGCCAGCAGTTTGGGCAGTTCGCGTAACGAGCAGTACTTC. The chain uses TRBV28 and TRBJ2-7; D is unclear. V was cut by 3 bases and J by 5 bases, with 14 bases left in between. Per the germline V gene, CDR1 is MDHEN and CDR2 is SYDVKM. The CDR3 totals 14 residues.

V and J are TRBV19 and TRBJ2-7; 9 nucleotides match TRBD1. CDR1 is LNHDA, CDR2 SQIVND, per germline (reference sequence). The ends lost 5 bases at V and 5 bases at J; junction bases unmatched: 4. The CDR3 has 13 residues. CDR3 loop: CASSLQGAHEQYF. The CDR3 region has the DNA TGTGCCAGTAGTCTACAGGGGGCCCACGAGCAGTACTTC. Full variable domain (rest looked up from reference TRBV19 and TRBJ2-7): DGGITQSPKYLFRKEGQNVTLSCEQNLNHDAMYWYRQDPGQGLRLIYYSQIVNDFQKGDIAEGYSVSREKKESFPLTVTSAQKNPTAFYLCASSLQGAHEQYFGPGTRLTVT.

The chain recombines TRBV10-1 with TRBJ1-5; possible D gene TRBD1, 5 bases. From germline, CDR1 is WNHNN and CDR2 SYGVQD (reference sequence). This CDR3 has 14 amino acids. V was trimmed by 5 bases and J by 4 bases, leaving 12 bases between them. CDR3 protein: CASSPGHRNQPQHF. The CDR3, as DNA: TGCGCCAGCAGTCCAGGGCATCGGAATCAGCCCCAGCATTTT.

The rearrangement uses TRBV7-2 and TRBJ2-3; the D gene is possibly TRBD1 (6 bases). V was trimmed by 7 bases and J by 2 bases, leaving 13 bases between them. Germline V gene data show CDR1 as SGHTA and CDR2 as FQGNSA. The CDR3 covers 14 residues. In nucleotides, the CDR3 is TGTGCCAGCACCAGAGGGGGAAACACAGATACGCAGTATTTT. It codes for CASTRGGNTDTQYF. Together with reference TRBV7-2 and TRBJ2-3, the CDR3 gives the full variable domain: GAGVSQSPSNKVTEKGKDVELRCDPISGHTALYWYRQSLGQGLEFLIYFQGNSAPDKSGLPSDRFSAERTGGSVSTLTIQRTQQEDSAVYLCASTRGGNTDTQYFGPGTRLTVL.

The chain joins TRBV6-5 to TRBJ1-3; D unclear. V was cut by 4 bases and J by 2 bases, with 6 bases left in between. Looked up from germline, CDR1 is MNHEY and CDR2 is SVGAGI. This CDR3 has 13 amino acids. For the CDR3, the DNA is TGTGCCAGCAGTTCGTCGGCTGGAAACACCATATATTTT. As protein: CASSSSAGNTIYF.

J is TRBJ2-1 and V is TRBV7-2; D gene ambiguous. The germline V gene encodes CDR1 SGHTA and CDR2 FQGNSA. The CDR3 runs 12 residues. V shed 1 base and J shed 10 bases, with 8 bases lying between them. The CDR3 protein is CASSLVAGEQFF. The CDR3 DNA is TGTGCCAGCAGCTTAGTAGCCGGGGAGCAGTTCTTC. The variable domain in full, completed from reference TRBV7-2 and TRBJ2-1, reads GAGVSQSPSNKVTEKGKDVELRCDPISGHTALYWYRQSLGQGLEFLIYFQGNSAPDKSGLPSDRFSAERTGGSVSTLTIQRTQQEDSAVYLCASSLVAGEQFFGPGTRLTVL.

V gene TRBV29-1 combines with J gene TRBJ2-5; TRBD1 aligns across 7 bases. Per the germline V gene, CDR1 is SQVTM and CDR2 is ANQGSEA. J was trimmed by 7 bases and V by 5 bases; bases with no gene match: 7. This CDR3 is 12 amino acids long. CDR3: CSVLTGEVTQYF. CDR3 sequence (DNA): TGCAGCGTTTTAACAGGGGAAGTGACCCAGTACTTC.

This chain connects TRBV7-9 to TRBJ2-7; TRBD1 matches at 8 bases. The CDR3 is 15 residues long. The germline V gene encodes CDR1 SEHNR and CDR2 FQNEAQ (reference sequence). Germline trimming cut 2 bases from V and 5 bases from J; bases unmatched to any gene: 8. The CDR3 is CASSLTDREGDEQYF. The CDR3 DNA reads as TGTGCCAGCAGCTTAACGGACAGGGAAGGGGACGAGCAGTACTTC.

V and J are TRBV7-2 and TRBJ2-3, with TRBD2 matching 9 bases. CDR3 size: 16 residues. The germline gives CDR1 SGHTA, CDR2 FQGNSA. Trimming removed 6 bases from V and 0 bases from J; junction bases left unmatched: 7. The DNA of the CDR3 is TGTGCCAGCAGACTTTCTAGCGGGACTAGCACAGATACGCAGTATTTT. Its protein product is CASRLSSGTSTDTQYF.

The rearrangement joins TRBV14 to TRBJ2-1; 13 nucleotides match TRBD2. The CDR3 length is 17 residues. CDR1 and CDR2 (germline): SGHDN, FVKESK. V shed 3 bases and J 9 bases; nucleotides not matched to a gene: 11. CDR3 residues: CASSHQQGTSGMGEQFF. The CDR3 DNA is TGTGCCAGCAGCCACCAGCAGGGGACTAGCGGGATGGGTGAGCAGTTCTTC.

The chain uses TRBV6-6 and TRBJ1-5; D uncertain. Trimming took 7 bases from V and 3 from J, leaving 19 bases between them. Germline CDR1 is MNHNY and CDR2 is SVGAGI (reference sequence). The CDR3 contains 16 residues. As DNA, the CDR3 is TGTGCCAGCAACCCATCTTTCCCACAGTTCAATCAGCCCCAGCATTTT. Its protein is CASNPSFPQFNQPQHF.

CDR3 in amino acids: CASSPDLAGTYEQYF. The CDR3 DNA reads as TGTGCCAGCTCACCCGACCTGGCAGGGACCTACGAGCAGTACTTC. The gene calls are TRBV18 and TRBJ2-7, with TRBD1 as a possible D gene (5 bases). V lost 3 bases to trimming and J lost 2 bases, with 14 bases between them. Germline lookup yields CDR1 KGHSH and CDR2 LQKENI. The CDR3 runs to 15 residues.

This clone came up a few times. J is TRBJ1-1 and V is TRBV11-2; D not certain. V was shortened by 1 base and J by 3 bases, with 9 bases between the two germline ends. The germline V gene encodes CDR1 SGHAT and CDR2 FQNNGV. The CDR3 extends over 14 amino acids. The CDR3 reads CASSLASGDTEAFF. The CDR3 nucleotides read TGTGCCAGCAGCTTAGCGTCCGGGGACACTGAAGCTTTCTTT.

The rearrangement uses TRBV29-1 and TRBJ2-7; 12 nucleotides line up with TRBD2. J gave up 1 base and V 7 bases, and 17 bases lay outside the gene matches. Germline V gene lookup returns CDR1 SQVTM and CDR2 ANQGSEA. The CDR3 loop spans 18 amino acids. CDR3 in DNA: TGCAGCGCCTTAAAACTAGCGGGAGGCCGCCCGCCTTCCTACGAGCAGTACTTC. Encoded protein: CSALKLAGGRPPSYEQYF.

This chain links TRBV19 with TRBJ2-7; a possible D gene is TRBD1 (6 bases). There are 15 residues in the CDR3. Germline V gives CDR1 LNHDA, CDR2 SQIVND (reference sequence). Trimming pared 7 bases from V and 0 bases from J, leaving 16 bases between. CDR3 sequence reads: CASKPTGGSSYEQYF. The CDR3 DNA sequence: TGTGCCAGTAAACCGACAGGAGGCAGCTCCTACGAGCAGTACTTC. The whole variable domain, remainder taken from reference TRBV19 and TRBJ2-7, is DGGITQSPKYLFRKEGQNVTLSCEQNLNHDAMYWYRQDPGQGLRLIYYSQIVNDFQKGDIAEGYSVSREKKESFPLTVTSAQKNPTAFYLCASKPTGGSSYEQYFGPGTRLTVT.

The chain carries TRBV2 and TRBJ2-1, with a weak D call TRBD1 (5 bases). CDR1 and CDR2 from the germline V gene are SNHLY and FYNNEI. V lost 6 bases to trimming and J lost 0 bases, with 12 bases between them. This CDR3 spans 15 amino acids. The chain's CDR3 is CASSQGRTSYNEQFF. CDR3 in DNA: TGTGCCAGCAGCCAGGGTCGGACCTCCTACAATGAGCAGTTCTTC.

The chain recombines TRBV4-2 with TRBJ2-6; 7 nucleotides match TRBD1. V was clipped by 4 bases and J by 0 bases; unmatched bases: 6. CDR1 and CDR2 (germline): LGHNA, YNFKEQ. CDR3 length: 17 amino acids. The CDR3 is CASSLSTGNSGANVLTF. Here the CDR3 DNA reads TGTGCCAGCAGCCTATCGACAGGGAACTCTGGGGCCAACGTCCTGACTTTC.

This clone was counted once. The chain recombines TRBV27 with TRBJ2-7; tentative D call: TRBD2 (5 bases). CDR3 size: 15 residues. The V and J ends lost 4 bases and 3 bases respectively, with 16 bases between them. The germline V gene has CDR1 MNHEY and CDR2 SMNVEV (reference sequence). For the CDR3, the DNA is TGTGCCAGCAGTTCCTCAGCGGCAGCAGTCTACGAGCAGTACTTC. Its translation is CASSSSAAAVYEQYF.

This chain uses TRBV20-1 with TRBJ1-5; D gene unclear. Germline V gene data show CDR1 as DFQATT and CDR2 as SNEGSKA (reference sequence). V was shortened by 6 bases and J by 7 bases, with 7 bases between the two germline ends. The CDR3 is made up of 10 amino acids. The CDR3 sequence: CSAATQPQHF. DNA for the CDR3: TGCAGTGCAGCGACGCAGCCCCAGCATTTT.

The CDR3 loop is CAWGQGVAYEQYF. The CDR3 bases are TGTGCCTGGGGACAGGGGGTTGCCTACGAGCAGTACTTC. V usage is TRBV30 and J usage is TRBJ2-7; 10 nucleotides align to TRBD1. CDR3 length equals 13 residues. Germline V gives CDR1 GTSNPN, CDR2 SVGIG (reference sequence). The V gene end was trimmed by 5 bases and the J gene end by 2 bases; junction bases not matched to a gene: 3.

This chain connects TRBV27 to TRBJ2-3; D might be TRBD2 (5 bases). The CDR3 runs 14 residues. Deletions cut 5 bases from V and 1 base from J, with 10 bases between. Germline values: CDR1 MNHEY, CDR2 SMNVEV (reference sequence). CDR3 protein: CASSAWGGTDTQYF. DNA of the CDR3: TGTGCCAGCAGTGCCTGGGGAGGCACAGATACGCAGTATTTT.

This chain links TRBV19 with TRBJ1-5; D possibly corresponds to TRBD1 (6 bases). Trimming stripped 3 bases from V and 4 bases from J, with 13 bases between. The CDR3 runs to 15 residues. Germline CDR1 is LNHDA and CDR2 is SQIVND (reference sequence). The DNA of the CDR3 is TGTGCCAGTAGTATTTGGGACAAAAGTAATCAGCCCCAGCATTTT. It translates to CASSIWDKSNQPQHF.

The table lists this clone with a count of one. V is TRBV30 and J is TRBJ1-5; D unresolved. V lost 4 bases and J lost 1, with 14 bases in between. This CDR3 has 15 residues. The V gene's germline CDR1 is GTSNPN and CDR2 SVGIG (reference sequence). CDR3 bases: TGTGCCTGGAACACGCCGGGAGAAAGCAATCAGCCCCAGCATTTT. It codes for CAWNTPGESNQPQHF.

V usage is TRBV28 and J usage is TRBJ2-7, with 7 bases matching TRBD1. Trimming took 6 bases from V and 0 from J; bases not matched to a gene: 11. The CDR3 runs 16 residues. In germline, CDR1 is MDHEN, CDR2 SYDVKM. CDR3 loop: CASSRQGLGNSYEQYF. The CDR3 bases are TGTGCCAGCAGCAGACAGGGCCTCGGTAACTCCTACGAGCAGTACTTC.

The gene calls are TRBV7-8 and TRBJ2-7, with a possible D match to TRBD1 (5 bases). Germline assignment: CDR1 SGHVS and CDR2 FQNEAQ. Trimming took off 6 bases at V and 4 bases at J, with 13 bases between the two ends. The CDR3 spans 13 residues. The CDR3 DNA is TGTGCCAGCAGGGACCAGGGCACGTACGAGCAGTACTTC. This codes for CASRDQGTYEQYF.

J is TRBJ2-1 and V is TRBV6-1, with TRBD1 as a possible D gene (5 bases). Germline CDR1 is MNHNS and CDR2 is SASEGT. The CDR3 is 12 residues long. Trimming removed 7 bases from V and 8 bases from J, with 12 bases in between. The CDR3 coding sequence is TGTGCCAGCATTTCAGGGTGGGATGAGCAGTTCTTC. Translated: CASISGWDEQFF.

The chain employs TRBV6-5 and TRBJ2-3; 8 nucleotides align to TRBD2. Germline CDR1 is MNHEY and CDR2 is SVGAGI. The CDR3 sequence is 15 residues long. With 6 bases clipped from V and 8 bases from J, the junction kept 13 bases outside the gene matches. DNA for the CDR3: TGTGCCAGCAGCCGGGATAGGGCGGGAGGACCTACGCAGTATTTT. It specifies CASSRDRAGGPTQYF.

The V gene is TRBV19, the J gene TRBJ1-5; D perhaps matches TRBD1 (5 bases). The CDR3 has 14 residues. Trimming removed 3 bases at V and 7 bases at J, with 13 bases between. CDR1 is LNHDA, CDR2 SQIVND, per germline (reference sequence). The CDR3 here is CASSMGQGGQPQHF. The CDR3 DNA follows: TGTGCCAGTAGTATGGGGCAGGGAGGACAGCCCCAGCATTTT.

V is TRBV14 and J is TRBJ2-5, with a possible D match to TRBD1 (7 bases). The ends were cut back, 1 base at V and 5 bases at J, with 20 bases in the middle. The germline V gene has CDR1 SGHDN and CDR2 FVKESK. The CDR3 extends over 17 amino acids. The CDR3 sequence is CASSQGRGTASRETQYF. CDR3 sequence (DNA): TGTGCCAGCAGCCAAGGTCGCGGGACAGCCTCTCGGGAGACCCAGTACTTC.